This T cell receptor (beta chain) was sequenced for a study of neurological immune-mediated disorders. Time point: longitudinal time-point 2. Unsorted libraries came from 2 million PBMCs stored at -80 °C. Between the trimmed V and J ends, which lost 0 bases and 5 bases, there was a span of 14 bases. The CDR3 covers 15 residues. Per the germline V gene, CDR1 is LGHNA and CDR2 is YSLEER. With 10-nucleotide random UMIs, 5'RACE was used to make the cDNA. Each CDR3 protein is one row after TCRdb ran MiXCR on the 5' RACE reads. The sample lists about 49,000 distinct CDR3 sequences, about 12% seen once, with 4.5% in the top ten.

This clonotype originated in a male donor with HTLV-1-associated myelopathy (HAM/TSP). Specimen: PBMCs. The chain carries TRBV4-3 and TRBJ2-7; D is uncertain. The CDR3 DNA reads as TGCGCCAGCAGCCAAGAATCGGCCCTAAACAACGAGCAGTACTTC. It translates to CASSQESALNNEQYF.